This T cell receptor (beta chain) came from a study of PD-1 blockade in classical Hodgkin lymphoma. Study at large: Patients in the cohort were put on intravenous nivolumab, 3 mg/kg every 2 weeks.

Libraries were prepared by immunoSEQ multiplex PCR; TCRdb keeps only in-frame clonotypes and omits some of them. Of 70,000 or so clones in the sample, approximately 94% were seen once. Findings of the study overall: Still unresolved is the cause of the repertoire differences, which may be disease activity or prior therapy. The CD4+ diversity rise by C4D1 was clearest in complete responders. Exclusion covered patients beginning nivolumab under 1 year post-ASCT.

With 0 bases removed from V and 0 bases from J, the gap between germline ends came to 9 bases. The CDR3 totals 16 residues. CDR1 is LGHNA, CDR2 YSLEER, per germline. Every single patient, without exception, relapsed after autologous stem cell transplantation, and brentuximab vedotin exposure varied. Details on this clone: Its antigen remains unidentified.

The V and J genes are TRBV4-3 and TRBJ2-1; tentatively, D is TRBD1 (6 bases). This receptor was obtained from a human donor with classical Hodgkin lymphoma. This specimen was peripheral blood mononuclear cells (PBMCs), taken at baseline. Here the CDR3 DNA reads TGCGCCAGCAGCCAAGACTACAGGGCCTCCTACAATGAGCAGTTCTTC. It codes for CASSQDYRASYNEQFF.